The source of this T cell receptor beta chain is a study of T cell responses to AZD1222 COVID-19 vaccine. Study findings and constraints: Rises in breadth and depth of Spike-specific TCRs came after two AZD1222 doses. There were mostly white British donors and more females than males, and clonal diversity was possibly underestimated.

Sequencing was performed with immunoSEQ multiplex PCR; in TCRdb, only in-frame clones are kept and a portion is missing. The sample contains approximately 190,000 clones, around 90% of which appear only once. Remarks on this clone: Antigen: not known.

Trimming pared 0 bases from V and 4 bases from J, leaving 12 bases between. CDR1 is MRHNA and CDR2 is SNTAGT in the germline V gene. This CDR3 spans 16 amino acids. This clonotype was sampled from an adult in good health. The chain recombines TRBV6-4 with TRBJ2-2; weak D call: TRBD1 (7 bases). The sample here was peripheral blood, taken on day 0 of AZD1222 vaccination. The CDR3 DNA reads as TGTGCCAGCAGTGACTCGCAGGGGGGAAGCACCGGGGAGCTGTTTTTT. Residues: CASSDSQGGSTGELFF.